A single sample gave rise to the 14 T cell receptor beta chains below, sequenced in a study of blood T cell repertoires in COVID-19 (dated by TCRdb to the early 2020s). Receptors were amplified or captured by the immunoSEQ multiplex PCR assay. The table was pulled from immuneACCESS by TCRdb, which kept in-frame rearrangements only. Such tables lose some clones; where checked, under half of the loss comes from unresolved V genes, and the rest has no known cause. The sample table lists 200,000 or so clones, 80% to 90% of them with a count of one. The top ten clonotypes cover around 1.9% of the sample. Material: peripheral blood. The receptors come from a man in his 70s with active or convalescent COVID-19.

The chain carries TRBV30 and TRBJ2-1, with a possible D match to TRBD2 (6 bases). The length of the CDR3 is 14 residues. Germline lookup yields CDR1 GTSNPN and CDR2 SVGIG (reference sequence). The germline V and J ends were trimmed by 4 bases and 5 bases, with 15 bases remaining between them. The CDR3 here is CAWTRGTGNNEQFF. The CDR3 DNA follows: TGTGCCTGGACCCGGGGGACGGGCAACAATGAGCAGTTCTTC.

V and J are TRBV14 and TRBJ2-6; possibly TRBD1 for D (6 bases). The CDR3 covers 18 residues. Trimming stripped 2 bases from V and 0 bases from J, with 14 bases between. CDR1 is SGHDN and CDR2 is FVKESK in the germline V gene. The CDR3 sequence: CASSQIRGTFSGANVLTF. CDR3 DNA sequence: TGTGCCAGCAGCCAAATTAGGGGGACCTTCTCTGGGGCCAACGTCCTGACTTTC.

The chain links TRBV27 to TRBJ2-5, with D possibly being TRBD2 (7 bases). The CDR3 consists of 18 residues. Trimming removed 4 bases at V and 2 bases at J, with 23 bases between. Germline V CDR1 and CDR2: MNHEY, SMNVEV (reference sequence). The CDR3 spells CASSYSRGPGRGQETQYF. CDR3 coding DNA: TGTGCCAGCAGTTATAGTAGGGGCCCGGGGAGGGGGCAAGAGACCCAGTACTTC.

The chain is built from TRBV18 and TRBJ2-4, with 10 bases fitting TRBD2. Germline lookup yields CDR1 KGHSH and CDR2 LQKENI. The CDR3 sequence is 14 residues long. V dropped 3 bases and J dropped 5; count of bases not matched to a gene: 1. CDR3 DNA sequence: TGTGCCAGCTCACCTACTAGCGGGGAAAACATTCAGTACTTC. It codes for CASSPTSGENIQYF.

The rearrangement joins TRBV30 to TRBJ2-7, with 7 bases fitting TRBD1. This CDR3 spans 14 amino acids. The trim removed 1 base at V and 0 bases at J, leaving 3 bases unmatched. Germline CDR1 is GTSNPN and CDR2 is SVGIG (reference sequence). The CDR3 loop is CAWSDGTVSYEQYF. The CDR3 DNA follows: TGTGCCTGGAGTGACGGGACAGTCTCCTACGAGCAGTACTTC.

There are a few counts of this clone. The chain has TRBV3-1 (or the pseudogene TRBV3-2) and TRBJ2-7; 8 bases agree with TRBD2. The germline gives CDR1 LGHDT, CDR2 YNNKEL (reference sequence). The length of the CDR3 is 15 residues. With 7 bases clipped from V and 2 bases from J, the junction kept 10 bases outside the gene matches. The CDR3 nucleotides read TGTGCCAGCATGCGGGGGGTAGCGGGACCCTACGAGCAGTACTTC. It specifies CASMRGVAGPYEQYF.

This rearrangement joins TRBV19 to TRBJ2-7; D is unresolved. CDR1 LNHDA and CDR2 SQIVND come from the germline V gene (reference sequence). V lost 6 bases, J lost 3 bases, and 15 bases lay in between. This CDR3 contains 14 residues. The CDR3 nucleotides are TGTGCCAGTAGGCCAGAGGTAAGTGGCTACGAGCAGTACTTC. Translation gives CASRPEVSGYEQYF.

The rearrangement joins TRBV11-2 to TRBJ1-2; possibly TRBD1 for D (5 bases). From germline, CDR1 is SGHAT and CDR2 FQNNGV. This CDR3 has 14 amino acids. Trimming took 4 bases from V and 6 from J, leaving 15 bases between them. CDR3 nucleotides: TGTGCCAGCAGCTGGGGCGCTATCCGAGATGGCTACACCTTC. It yields the protein CASSWGAIRDGYTF.

This clone was observed a few times. The chain has TRBV3-1 (or the pseudogene TRBV3-2) and TRBJ2-7; perhaps TRBD1 as D (5 bases). The length of the CDR3 is 15 residues. In germline, CDR1 is LGHDT, CDR2 YNNKEL (reference sequence). Deletions cut 1 base from V and 7 bases from J, with 17 bases between. Written as DNA, the CDR3 is TGTGCCAGCAGCCAAGTGATGGGATCAGGGAAGGAGCAGTACTTC. This gives the protein CASSQVMGSGKEQYF.

This chain links TRBV30 with TRBJ2-1; the D gene is possibly TRBD1 (6 bases). V was trimmed by 5 bases and J by 12 bases, leaving 23 bases between them. There are 14 residues in the CDR3. The V gene's germline CDR1 is GTSNPN and CDR2 SVGIG (reference sequence). DNA for the CDR3: TGTGCCTGGGGCGCAGGGACATCCCCCTCGGCGCAGTTCTTC. Translated: CAWGAGTSPSAQFF.

The rearrangement joins TRBV7-9 to TRBJ2-2, with TRBD1 as a possible D gene (8 bases). CDR1 and CDR2 (germline): SEHNR, FQNEAQ (reference sequence). The CDR3 length is 15 residues. Trimming took 4 bases from V and 4 from J, leaving 13 bases between them. As DNA, the CDR3 is TGTGCCAGCAGCTCAGGGGGCGGGGGCACCGGGGAGCTGTTTTTT. It codes for CASSSGGGGTGELFF.

The gene calls are TRBV9 and TRBJ1-4; D gene uncertain. This CDR3 has 15 amino acids. Trimming shortened V by 4 bases and J by 6 bases, and 16 bases separated the two germline ends. Per germline, CDR1 SGDLS and CDR2 YYNGEE. The CDR3 sequence is CASSPSGRLDEKLFF. The CDR3 coding sequence is TGTGCCAGCAGCCCTTCGGGGAGACTCGATGAAAAACTGTTTTTT.

The gene calls are TRBV3-1 (or the pseudogene TRBV3-2) and TRBJ1-1, with D possibly matching TRBD1 (5 bases). Germline lookup yields CDR1 LGHDT and CDR2 YNNKEL (reference sequence). With 3 bases removed from V and 7 bases from J, the gap between germline ends came to 12 bases. This CDR3 has 13 residues. The CDR3 DNA reads TGTGCCAGCAGCCAGCTCGGGGGTGATGAAGCTTTCTTT. Its translation: CASSQLGGDEAFF.

This rearrangement joins TRBV12-3 or TRBV12-4 to TRBJ1-4; tentative D call: TRBD1 (5 bases). The germline V and J ends were trimmed by 5 bases and 13 bases, with 17 bases remaining between them. The CDR3 runs to 13 residues. The CDR3 sequence is CASSPAGPQGLFF. The CDR3 nucleotides are TGTGCCAGCAGTCCTGCGGGGCCTCAGGGACTGTTTTTT.